The rows below give T cell receptor beta chains drawn from one sample of a study of shared clonotypes between healthy human individuals. Some clones are missing from TCRdb's copy, which holds only in-frame ones; the method was immunoSEQ multiplex PCR. The data contain about 1.1 million clones, 60% to 80% of them seen just once; the ten biggest clones take up about 0.94%. The sequencing sample was made of memory CD4+ T cells from PBMCs. These receptors all stem from a man younger than 30 in good health. Some clones in this sample may be carry-over from other donors' samples. The CDR3 runs from the conserved cysteine through the conserved F or W. D genes are given only for firm matches. Rows give clone size only sometimes, using once, few, many, or a class for an expanded clone.

>.|TRBD1|TRBV28|TRBJ2-2
TGTGCCAGCAGTCGCCCCAAGACAGGGCCCGGGGAGCTGTTTTTT
CASSRPKTGPGELFF
>.|.|TRBV11-2|TRBJ2-1
TGTGCCAGCGATGGGGGGAATGAGCAGTTCTTC
CASDGGNEQFF
>.|TRBD2|TRBV6-4|TRBJ2-1
TGTGCCAGCAGTGACTCAGGGAGCGGGAGCGGTGAGCAGTTCTTC
CASSDSGSGSGEQFF
>.|.|TRBV6-1|TRBJ2-1
TGTGCCAGCAGAGAAACCTGGCGTGTCGGGGACAATGAGCAGTTCTTC
CASRETWRVGDNEQFF
>.|.|TRBV15|TRBJ2-1
TGTGCCACCAGCAGGACGTACAACGAGTATGAGCAGTTCTTC
CATSRTYNEYEQFF
>few|.|TRBV4-1|TRBJ2-2
TGCGCCAGCAGCCAAGACAGGGCGAACACCGGGGAGCTGTTTTTT
CASSQDRANTGELFF
>.|TRBD1|TRBV4-3|TRBJ1-4
TGCGCCAGCAGCCAAGCCAGGGGGCGCGAGCTGGGATGGAATGAAAAACTGTTTTTT
CASSQARGRELGWNEKLFF
>.|.|TRBV5-1|TRBJ2-3
TGCGCCAGCAGCTTGGCGCGGAGCACAGATACGCAGTATTTT
CASSLARSTDTQYF
>.|.|TRBV29-1|TRBJ2-3
TGCAGCGTTGATCGTTGGGACTTAAACACAGATACGCAGTATTTT
CSVDRWDLNTDTQYF
>many|.|TRBV28|TRBJ1-5
TGTGCCAGCAGTTTATACCTGGGGACACTTAATCAGCCCCAGCATTTT
CASSLYLGTLNQPQHF
>once|.|TRBV23-1|TRBJ2-7
TGCGCCAGGGTGAAGGCCGAGCAGTACTTC
CARVKAEQYF
>.|TRBD1|TRBV28|TRBJ2-1
TGTGCCAGCCGACAGGGAATGAATGAGCAGTTCTTC
CASRQGMNEQFF
>.|.|TRBV7-8|TRBJ1-5
TGTGCCAGCAGCTTACAACTTCAGCCCCAGCATTTT
CASSLQLQPQHF
>.|.|TRBV19|TRBJ2-7
TGTGCCAGTAGTAGTGCGCGGGCTTCCTACGAGCAGTACTTC
CASSSARASYEQYF
>.|.|TRBV7-2|TRBJ1-2
TGTGCCAGCAGCTTAGAGTCAGTCGGTGGCTACACCTTC
CASSLESVGGYTF
>.|.|TRBV28|TRBJ2-6
TGTGCCAGCAGAGTACCTGGGGCCAACGTCCTGACTTTC
CASRVPGANVLTF
>.|.|TRBV5-1|TRBJ1-1
TGCGCCAGCAGCTTTGCCGGGGGAGGAGGCACTGAAGCTTTCTTT
CASSFAGGGGTEAFF
>.|.|TRBV19|TRBJ2-7
TGTGCCAGTCGACGGGACGGACACTACGAGCAGTACTTC
CASRRDGHYEQYF
>.|TRBD1|TRBV18|TRBJ2-6
TGTGCCAGCTCACCCATCTTTGAGGGGGCTCGAAGCGGGGCCAACGTCCTGACTTTC
CASSPIFEGARSGANVLTF
>few|.|TRBV2|TRBJ2-3
TGTGCCAGCACGAGGGATGCAGATACGCAGTATTTT
CASTRDADTQYF
>many|.|TRBV29-1|TRBJ2-7
TGCAGCGTTGGAAGCACCTACGAGCAGTACTTC
CSVGSTYEQYF
>.|TRBD1|TRBV28|TRBJ2-2
TGTGCCAGCAGCCCCGGAACTAGGGGGCCTGGGGAGCTGTTTTTT
CASSPGTRGPGELFF
>once|.|TRBV9|TRBJ2-1
TGTGCCAGCAGCGTAGCTGATCGGCCTACCTACAATGAGCAGTTCTTC
CASSVADRPTYNEQFF
>.|.|TRBV18|TRBJ2-1
TGTGCCAGCTCACCTGGCAGGGTCCCCTACAATGAGCAGTTCTTC
CASSPGRVPYNEQFF
>.|TRBD2|TRBV27|TRBJ2-3
TGTGCCAGCAGAGGGATAGTGGGCGGGAGGAAACCCACAGATACGCAGTATTTT
CASRGIVGGRKPTDTQYF
>.|TRBD1|TRBV27|TRBJ2-2
TGTGCCAGCAGTCTCCGAGGGACAGGGTTTAATTACGGGGAGCTGTTTTTT
CASSLRGTGFNYGELFF
>.|TRBD2|TRBV28|TRBJ2-1
TGTGCCAGCCGACTTACTAGCGGGAGTATCAACAATGAGCAGTTCTTC
CASRLTSGSINNEQFF
>.|.|TRBV18|TRBJ1-2
TGTGCCAGCTCACCGAATGTTGGGGGCGCCGGCGATGGCTACACCTTC
CASSPNVGGAGDGYTF
>.|.|TRBV28|TRBJ2-5
TGTGCCAGCAGTTCCACCCAGGGGAGTCATGGGGAGACCCAGTACTTC
CASSSTQGSHGETQYF
>few|TRBD1|TRBV28|TRBJ1-4
TGTGCCAGCAGTCCTCCCCCCGGTGACCCGACAGGGGGAGGCGAAAAACTGTTTTTT
CASSPPPGDPTGGGEKLFF
>.|TRBD1|TRBV5-1|TRBJ2-2
TGCGCCAGCAGCGTGAGACCGGGACAGGGAATTACCACCGGGGAGCTGTTTTTT
CASSVRPGQGITTGELFF
>.|.|TRBV6-1|TRBJ1-1
TGTGCCAGCAGTGTACGCGGGGCCGACACTGAAGCTTTCTTT
CASSVRGADTEAFF
>.|TRBD1|TRBV5-6|TRBJ1-2
TGTGCCAGCAGCTTTCGGGACAGGGCACACGGGGGCTACACCTTC
CASSFRDRAHGGYTF
>.|TRBD1|TRBV5-3|TRBJ2-3
TGTGCCAGAAGCTGGAAGGACAGGGGGCTGGATACGCAGTATTTT
CARSWKDRGLDTQYF
>.|TRBD2|TRBV10-1|TRBJ2-1
TGCGCCAGCAGTCCTGGACAGGGACTAGCGGGAGCCTCGAGGATCAATGAGCAGTTCTTC
CASSPGQGLAGASRINEQFF
>.|TRBD1|TRBV7-7|TRBJ2-1
TGTGCCAGCAGCTTAACCCGGGACAGTGATGAGCAGTTCTTC
CASSLTRDSDEQFF
>.|.|TRBV30|TRBJ2-7
TGTGCCTGGAGTGTAGCCCAAATCTCCTACGAGCAGTACTTC
CAWSVAQISYEQYF
>.|.|TRBV10-3|TRBJ2-1
TGTGCCATCAATCCAGGACTAAAAGAAGAGCAGTTCTTC
CAINPGLKEEQFF
>.|TRBD1|TRBV18|TRBJ2-7
TGTGCCAGCTCACCTGGGCCAGGGGGCTCCTACGAGCAGTACTTC
CASSPGPGGSYEQYF
>.|TRBD1|TRBV7-3|TRBJ1-2
TGTGCCAGCAGCCGACAGGGGGGCTATGGCTACACCTTC
CASSRQGGYGYTF
>.|.|TRBV29-1|TRBJ2-5
TGCAGTAGTTGGCTAGCGGAGACCCAGTACTTC
CSSWLAETQYF
>.|TRBD2|TRBV7-3|TRBJ2-3
TGCGCCAGCAGCTTTTTTAGCGGGCCCACAGATACGCAGTATTTT
CASSFFSGPTDTQYF
>few|.|TRBV29-1|TRBJ1-1
TGCAGCGTTGATAGGGGGAACACTGAAGCTTTCTTT
CSVDRGNTEAFF
>.|.|TRBV10-1|TRBJ2-7
TGCGCCAGTAACAAGGTCGCCTACGAGCAGTACTTC
CASNKVAYEQYF
>.|.|TRBV5-1|TRBJ2-1
TGCGCCAGCAGCTTGGTTGGCCAATCGAACAATGAGCAGTTCTTC
CASSLVGQSNNEQFF
>.|.|TRBV20-1|TRBJ1-1
TGCAGTGCTAGAGATGTACGAGGAGCTTTCTTT
CSARDVRGAFF
>.|.|TRBV2|TRBJ1-2
TGTGCCAGCAGTCCGACAGGCCGCCCCTATGGCTACACCTTC
CASSPTGRPYGYTF
>.|TRBD1|TRBV2|TRBJ1-2
TGTGCCAGCAGGGCCCCGACAGGGAGCTGGGGGGCTGGCTACACCTTC
CASRAPTGSWGAGYTF